Following are 30 T cell receptor gamma chains from one sample sequenced in a study of gamma delta lymphoproliferative disorders and STAT genes (dated by TCRdb to between 2018 and 2020). The library was made by multiplex PCR. Instrument used: Illumina MiSeq. The public reads were reprocessed by TCRdb using CATT, and rows of matching DNA were later combined. The sample includes around 5,000 gamma-chain clones, with around 8% observed a single time. The ten biggest clones cover roughly 2.9% of the sample. Genomic DNA from peripheral blood mononuclear cells isolated from patients and controls was used for TCR sequencing. Sequenced sample: blood. Receptors originate from a human donor in good health.

This clone is classed as medium-sized. The chain uses TRGV3 and TRGJP2. As TCRdb names no J gene, one was assigned here on the basis of a DNA match to germline. The CDR3 has 14 residues. Unmatched junction bases numbered 1, after V lost 1 base and J lost 2 bases. Germline V gene sequence: CDR1 VTNTFY, CDR2 YDVSTARD (reference sequence). CDR3 nucleotide sequence: TGTGCCACCTGGGACAGAAGTAGTGATTGGATCAAGACGTTT. It is translated as CATWDRSSDWIKTF.

In this sample, this clone is medium-sized (0.01 to 0.1%). The rearrangement links TRGV5 to TRGJP1. Germline matching of the DNA provided the J gene here, since TCRdb leaves it blank. CDR1 is VINAFY, CDR2 YDVSNSKD, per germline. CDR3 size: 20 residues. Trimming removed 1 base from V and 0 bases from J; junction bases left unmatched: 17. DNA for the CDR3: TGTGCCACCTGGGACAGCCTCTCTGCCGCGGGGCATACCACTGGTTGGTTCAAGATATTT. This gives the protein CATWDSLSAAGHTTGWFKIF.

Relative to its sample, this clone is medium-sized. This chain connects TRGV10 to TRGJ1 or TRGJ2. The J gene is not listed in TCRdb, so it was assigned here from a DNA match to germline. TRGV10 is marked as an open reading frame, function uncertain. This CDR3 spans 11 amino acids. V was clipped by 8 bases and J by 10 bases; unmatched bases: 9. The CDR3: CAAWDRTKKLF. The DNA for the CDR3 is TGTGCTGCGTGGGATCGAACAAAGAAACTCTTT.

By proportion, this clone is medium-sized (0.01 to 0.1%). The DNA is omitted, as the CDR3 cannot be located on it reliably, and the CDR3 follows TCRdb's listing. No call exists for the J gene, whereas the V gene is TRGV11. TRGV11 is annotated as an ORF whose role is uncertain. From its first to its last residue, the CDR3 has 16 amino acids. CDR3 sequence reads: CTTVPAGLVAYYKKLF.

Of note for this clone: Because the CDR3's place on the DNA is in doubt, the DNA is left out and the CDR3 is given as listed by TCRdb. This CDR3 reads CTTVPAGLTKNRSQDTTGWFKIF. The V gene is given as TRGV11, and no J gene call is available. TRGV11 is designated an ORF whose function remains uncertain. The CDR3 is made up of 23 amino acids, end residues included.

By frequency in the sample, this clone is medium-sized (0.01 to 0.1%). Within the sample, other DNA sequences also encode this same CDR3. This rearrangement joins TRGV10 to TRGJ1 or TRGJ2. TCRdb records no J gene; here it was assigned by comparing the DNA to germline. TRGV10 is an ORF, with its function uncertain. Germline trimming cut 8 bases from V and 7 bases from J; bases unmatched to any gene: 6. This CDR3 comprises 11 residues. The CDR3 DNA sequence: TGTGCTGCGTGGGATGACTATAAGAAACTCTTT. Amino acid sequence: CAAWDDYKKLF.

Of note for this clone: An end of the junction does not agree with germline; a read error may underlie this. The chain links TRGV10 to TRGJ1 or TRGJ2. Assignment of the J gene here rests on matching the DNA to germline, because TCRdb gives none. TRGV10 is an ORF for which the function is uncertain. The CDR3 totals 14 residues. CDR3 in amino acids: CAGLALNWDYKKLF. The DNA of the CDR3 is TGCGCGGGATTAGCGCTAAATTGGGATTATAAGAAACTCTTT.

This clone is deemed medium-sized. The V gene is TRGV2, the J gene TRGJ1 or TRGJ2. Assignment of the J gene here rests on matching the DNA to germline, because TCRdb gives none. Per the germline V gene, CDR1 is EGSNGY and CDR2 is YDSYNSKV. V shed 0 bases and J 7 bases; nucleotides not matched to a gene: 6. CDR3 length equals 13 residues. The CDR3 DNA reads TGTGCCACCTGGGACGGGCCGTGGTATAAGAAACTCTTT. Translation: CATWDGPWYKKLF.

This clone is labeled medium-sized (0.01 to 0.1%). The V gene is listed as TRGV10; no J gene was called. TRGV10 is treated as an ORF (open reading frame) with a function not yet certain. The CDR3 has 9 amino acids. The CDR3 region is CAAWDPSVF. Written as DNA, the CDR3 is TGTGCTGCGTGGGATCCCTCAGTCTTT.

This clone is medium-sized. Other DNA sequences in this sample translate to the same CDR3. J is TRGJ1 or TRGJ2 and V is TRGV3. TCRdb does not report a J gene; here it was assigned by matching the DNA to germline references. J lost 0 bases, V lost 0 bases, and 5 bases had no gene match. This CDR3 has 15 residues. The germline gives CDR1 VTNTFY, CDR2 YDVSTARD (reference sequence). This CDR3 reads CATWDRPENYYKKLF. CDR3 nucleotides: TGTGCCACCTGGGACAGGCCCGAGAATTATTATAAGAAACTCTTT.

By proportion, this clone is medium-sized. The rearrangement uses TRGV3 and TRGJ1 or TRGJ2. The J gene, missing from TCRdb, was assigned here through DNA to germline matching. Trimming took 0 bases from V and 0 from J; bases not matched to a gene: 17. CDR1 VTNTFY and CDR2 YDVSTARD come from the germline V gene (reference sequence). There are 19 residues in the CDR3. DNA of the CDR3: TGTGCCACCTGGGACAGGCTCCCCCCCCCACTTCCGAATTATTATAAGAAACTCTTT. Translation: CATWDRLPPPLPNYYKKLF.

This clone rates as medium-sized. The gene calls are TRGV10 and TRGJ1 or TRGJ2. TCRdb gives no J gene; it was assigned here by matching the DNA to germline. TRGV10 carries the ORF label, with uncertain function. The V gene end was trimmed by 7 bases and the J gene end by 4 bases; junction bases not matched to a gene: 5. The CDR3 contains 12 residues. CDR3 loop: CAAWLEYYKKLF. CDR3 DNA sequence: TGTGCTGCGTGGTTGGAATATTATAAGAAACTCTTT.

This clone was counted many times. The gene calls are TRGV9 and TRGJP. TCRdb lists no J gene, so it was determined here by aligning the DNA to germline. The CDR3 totals 16 residues. V lost 2 bases to trimming and J lost 9 bases; unmatched junction nucleotides: 7. Germline-derived CDR1 and CDR2 are GITISATS and ISYDGTV (reference sequence). The CDR3 spells CALWEAKGLGKKIKVF. CDR3 nucleotide sequence: TGTGCCTTGTGGGAGGCTAAGGGGTTGGGCAAAAAAATCAAGGTATTT.

Regarding this clone: A far larger clone lies a single base away; this is likely a read error. It is unclear where the CDR3 begins or ends on the DNA, so no DNA is shown, and the CDR3 is as TCRdb lists it. TRGV11 is the V gene, and the J gene was not called. TRGV11 is identified as an open reading frame with a role that is uncertain. The CDR3 is 19 residues long, counting both termini. The CDR3 sequence is CTTVPAGLGTGPNYYKKLF.

This clone ranks as medium-sized (0.01 to 0.1%). This rearrangement joins TRGV10 to TRGJ1 or TRGJ2. Germline matching of the DNA provided the J gene here, since TCRdb leaves it blank. Being an ORF, TRGV10 has a function that is uncertain. The CDR3 totals 11 residues. Germline trimming cut 8 bases from V and 6 bases from J; bases unmatched to any gene: 5. As DNA, the CDR3 is TGTGCTGCGTGGGAAGGTTATAAGAAACTCTTT. Residues: CAAWEGYKKLF.

By share of the sample, this clone is medium-sized. The gene calls are TRGV2 and TRGJP2. The J gene was not available in TCRdb and was assigned here by matching the DNA to germline segments. V shed 0 bases, J shed 1 base, and the junction held 11 bases outside the gene matches. The CDR3 length is 18 residues. Looked up from germline, CDR1 is EGSNGY and CDR2 is YDSYNSKV. CDR3 residues: CATWDGAGDSSSDWIKTF. Written as DNA, the CDR3 is TGTGCCACCTGGGACGGGGCCGGGGATAGTAGTAGTGATTGGATCAAGACGTTT.

This clone came up many times. The chain recombines TRGV3 with TRGJ1 or TRGJ2. Here the J gene came from matching the DNA to germline, since TCRdb omits it. The V gene end was trimmed by 3 bases and the J gene end by 11 bases; junction bases not matched to a gene: 4. In germline, CDR1 is VTNTFY, CDR2 YDVSTARD (reference sequence). CDR3 length: 10 residues. The CDR3 reads CATWDGEKLF. In DNA, the CDR3 is TGTGCCACCTGGGACGGGGAGAAACTCTTT.

By frequency in the sample, this clone is medium-sized. This chain links TRGV4 with TRGJ1 or TRGJ2. No J gene is reported in TCRdb; it was inferred here by comparing the DNA with germline. This CDR3 spans 15 amino acids. Unmatched junction bases numbered 10, after V lost 0 bases and J lost 5 bases. Germline CDR1 reads EGSTGY; CDR2 reads YDSYTSSV. CDR3: CATWDGQGSHYKKLF. The CDR3 DNA reads TGTGCCACCTGGGATGGGCAAGGATCGCATTATAAGAAACTCTTT.

By sample fraction, this clone is medium-sized. This chain links TRGV4 with TRGJ1 or TRGJ2. Germline matching of the DNA provided the J gene here, since TCRdb leaves it blank. This CDR3 has 13 amino acids. Germline values: CDR1 EGSTGY, CDR2 YDSYTSSV. Trimming removed 2 bases from V and 5 bases from J; junction bases left unmatched: 6. Here the CDR3 DNA reads TGTGCCACCTGGGATGAGATCGATTATAAGAAACTCTTT. Translation gives CATWDEIDYKKLF.

This clone is deemed medium-sized. The chain has TRGV8 and TRGJ1 or TRGJ2. TCRdb carries no J gene annotation; the J gene was assigned here by matching the DNA with germline. After removal of 2 bases from V and 8 bases from J, the junction contained 6 bases not matched to a gene. Germline-derived CDR1 and CDR2 are VENAVY and YDSYNSRV. This CDR3 is 12 amino acids long. CDR3 DNA: TGTGCCACCTGGGATAAGTTGCATAAGAAACTCTTT. Translated, it gives CATWDKLHKKLF.

This clone qualifies as medium-sized (0.01 to 0.1%). This rearrangement joins TRGV4 to TRGJ1 or TRGJ2. TCRdb offers no J gene call, so here the DNA was matched to germline to obtain one. The CDR3 covers 15 residues. CDR1 is EGSTGY and CDR2 is YDSYTSSV in the germline V gene. J was trimmed by 6 bases and V by 1 base; bases with no gene match: 12. CDR3 DNA sequence: TGTGCCACCTGGGATGGTTGTCCCCCCAGTTATAAGAAACTCTTT. Residues: CATWDGCPPSYKKLF.

This clone is judged medium-sized. The chain uses TRGV10 and TRGJP1. The J gene is absent in TCRdb and was assigned here via DNA matching to germline. TRGV10 is identified as an open reading frame with a role that is uncertain. The CDR3 covers 12 residues. V was pared by 8 bases and J by 6 bases, with 4 bases of the junction left unmatched. The chain's CDR3 is CAAWDAGWFKIF. The CDR3 DNA sequence: TGTGCTGCGTGGGACGCTGGTTGGTTCAAGATATTT.

By proportion, this clone is medium-sized (0.01 to 0.1%). The gene calls are TRGV9 and TRGJ1 or TRGJ2. TCRdb is silent on the J gene; assignment here came from matching the DNA to germline. With 4 bases clipped from V and 1 base from J, the junction kept 7 bases outside the gene matches. This CDR3 has 14 amino acids. In germline, CDR1 is GITISATS, CDR2 ISYDGTV (reference sequence). The CDR3 nucleotides read TGTGCCTTGTGGGACCATGCCAATTATTATAAGAAACTCTTT. Its protein is CALWDHANYYKKLF.

This clone is deemed medium-sized. The genes are TRGV9 and TRGJ1 or TRGJ2. Assignment of the J gene here rests on matching the DNA to germline, because TCRdb gives none. CDR3 length: 10 amino acids. With V trimmed by 3 bases and J by 10 bases, 3 bases remained unmatched. Germline lookup yields CDR1 GITISATS and CDR2 ISYDGTV (reference sequence). The CDR3 bases are TGTGCCTTGTGGGAGTTCAAGAAACTCTTT. Protein product: CALWEFKKLF.

This clone occurred a few times. This probably arose from a read error, given a far larger clone one base away. This CDR3 is also generated by other DNA sequences in the sample. The genes are TRGV3 and TRGJP2. Assignment of the J gene here rests on matching the DNA to germline, because TCRdb gives none. Trimming at V came to 0 bases and at J to 4 bases, leaving 5 bases not matched to a gene. This CDR3 is 15 amino acids long. Germline V CDR1 and CDR2: VTNTFY, YDVSTARD (reference sequence). This chain's CDR3 is CATWDRPDSDWIKTF. CDR3 DNA sequence: TGTGCCACCTGGGACAGGCCCGATAGTGATTGGATCAAGACGTTT.

This clone is medium-sized. No DNA is shown, since the ends of the CDR3 on it are uncertain; the CDR3 is the one TCRdb lists. The J gene has no call, while the V gene is TRGV11. TRGV11 qualifies as an ORF whose function is uncertain. The length of the CDR3 is 16 amino acids, counting both ends. The CDR3 region is CTTVPAGLGLGGVGLF.

Judged by abundance, this clone is medium-sized. Other DNA sequences within the sample encode an identical CDR3. The chain couples TRGV8 to TRGJ1 or TRGJ2. TCRdb leaves out the J gene; it was filled in here by matching the DNA to germline. The CDR3 loop spans 13 amino acids. J gave up 0 bases and V 5 bases, and 4 bases lay outside the gene matches. Germline loops: CDR1 VENAVY, CDR2 YDSYNSRV. The CDR3 sequence: CATWVLNYYKKLF. DNA of the CDR3: TGTGCCACCTGGGTTCTGAATTATTATAAGAAACTCTTT.

This clone is medium-sized. Other DNA sequences in the same sample also yield this CDR3. The chain combines TRGV10 with TRGJ1 or TRGJ2. Assignment of the J gene here rests on matching the DNA to germline, because TCRdb gives none. TRGV10 is reported as an ORF; its role is uncertain. Losses at the gene ends were 8 bases for V and 4 bases for J; bases not matched to a gene: 6. The CDR3 covers 12 residues. The CDR3 coding sequence is TGTGCTGCGTGGGGCCCCTATTATAAGAAACTCTTT. Residues: CAAWGPYYKKLF.

This clone appeared many times. The CDR3 sequence is CATWDRPGQRNYYKKLF. The CDR3, as DNA: TGTGCCACCTGGGACAGGCCGGGACAAAGGAATTATTATAAGAAACTCTTT. The gene calls are TRGV5 and TRGJ1 or TRGJ2. TCRdb leaves out the J gene; it was filled in here by matching the DNA to germline. The V gene end was trimmed by 0 bases and the J gene end by 0 bases; junction bases not matched to a gene: 11. The CDR3 is made up of 17 amino acids. The germline V gene has CDR1 VINAFY and CDR2 YDVSNSKD.

This clone is labeled medium-sized. The chain combines TRGV4 with TRGJ1 or TRGJ2. The J gene comes from matching the DNA to germline here; TCRdb lacks it. This CDR3 comprises 12 residues. With 1 base clipped from V and 7 bases from J, the junction kept 4 bases outside the gene matches. Germline loops: CDR1 EGSTGY, CDR2 YDSYTSSV. DNA for the CDR3: TGTGCCACCTGGGATGGTTGGTATAAGAAACTCTTT. Encoded protein: CATWDGWYKKLF.